The clone carrying this T cell receptor beta chain was recorded a few times. Its antigen is still unknown. The data belong to a study of blood T cells in healthy people across ages. Findings and limits, study-wide: Long-lived donors exceeded aged donors in naive CD4+ cells and diversity.

Through a sample-barcoded 5' primer and a J-beta primer mix, a second PCR was run for about 6 to 11 cycles. Each CDR3 protein is one row after TCRdb ran MiXCR on the 5' RACE reads. The top ten clones hold roughly 22% of a sample with 600,000 to 1,000,000 distinct CDR3 sequences, 55% to 70% of them seen once. The CDR3 has 13 amino acids. In germline, CDR1 is MNHEY, CDR2 SVGAGI. The V and J ends lost 10 bases and 2 bases respectively, with 15 bases between them. The sequenced sample was blood. The chain uses TRBV6-5 and TRBJ2-7, with a tentative D call TRBD1 (5 bases). The sequence came from a young man in good health. The CDR3 region has the DNA TGTGCCATAGGGGCAGGAATAACCTACGAGCAGTACTTC. Translation gives CAIGAGITYEQYF.